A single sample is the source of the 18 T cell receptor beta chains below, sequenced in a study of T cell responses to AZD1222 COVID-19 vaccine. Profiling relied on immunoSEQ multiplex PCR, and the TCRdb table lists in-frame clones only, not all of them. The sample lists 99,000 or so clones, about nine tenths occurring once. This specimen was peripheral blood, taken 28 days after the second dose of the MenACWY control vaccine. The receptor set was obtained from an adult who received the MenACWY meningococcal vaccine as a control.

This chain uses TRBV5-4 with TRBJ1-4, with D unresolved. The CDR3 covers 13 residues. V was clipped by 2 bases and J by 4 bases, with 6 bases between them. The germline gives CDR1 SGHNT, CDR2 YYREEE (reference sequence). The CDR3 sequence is CASSFANNEKLFF. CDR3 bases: TGTGCCAGCAGCTTCGCTAATAATGAAAAACTGTTTTTT.

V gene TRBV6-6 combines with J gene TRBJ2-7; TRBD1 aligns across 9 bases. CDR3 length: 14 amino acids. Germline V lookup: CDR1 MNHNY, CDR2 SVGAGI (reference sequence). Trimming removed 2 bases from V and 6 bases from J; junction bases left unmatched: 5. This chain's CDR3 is CASSYENRGPEQYF. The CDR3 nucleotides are TGTGCCAGCAGTTACGAAAACAGGGGGCCCGAGCAGTACTTC.

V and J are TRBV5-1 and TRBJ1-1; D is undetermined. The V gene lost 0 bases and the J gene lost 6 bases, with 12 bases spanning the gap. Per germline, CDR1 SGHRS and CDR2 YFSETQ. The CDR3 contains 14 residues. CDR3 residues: CASSLVAGSAEAFF. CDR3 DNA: TGCGCCAGCAGCTTGGTGGCGGGGAGTGCTGAAGCTTTCTTT.

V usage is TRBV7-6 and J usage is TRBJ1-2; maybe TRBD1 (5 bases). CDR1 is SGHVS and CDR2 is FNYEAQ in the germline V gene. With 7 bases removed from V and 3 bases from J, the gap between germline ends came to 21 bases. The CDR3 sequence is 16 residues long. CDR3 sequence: CASTPIAGQVDYGYTF. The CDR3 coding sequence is TGTGCCAGCACCCCGATTGCGGGGCAAGTAGACTATGGCTACACCTTC.

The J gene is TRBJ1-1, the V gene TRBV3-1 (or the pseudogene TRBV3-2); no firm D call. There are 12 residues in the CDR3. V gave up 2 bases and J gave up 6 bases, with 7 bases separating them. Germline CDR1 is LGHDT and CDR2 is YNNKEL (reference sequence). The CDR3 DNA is TGTGCCAGCAGCCAAAGGGTCCCTGAAGCTTTCTTT. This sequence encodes CASSQRVPEAFF.

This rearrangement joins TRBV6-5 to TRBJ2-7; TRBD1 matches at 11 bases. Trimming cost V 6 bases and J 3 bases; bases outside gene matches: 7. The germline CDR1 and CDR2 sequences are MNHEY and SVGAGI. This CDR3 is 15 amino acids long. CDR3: CASRMRGTGGYEQYF. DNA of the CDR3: TGTGCCAGCAGGATGCGTGGGACAGGGGGCTACGAGCAGTACTTC.

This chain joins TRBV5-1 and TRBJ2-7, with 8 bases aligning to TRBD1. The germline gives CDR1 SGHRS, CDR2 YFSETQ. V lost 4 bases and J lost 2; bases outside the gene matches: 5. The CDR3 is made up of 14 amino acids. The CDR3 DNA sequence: TGCGCCAGCAGCCCGCGACAGGGGCCCTACGAGCAGTACTTC. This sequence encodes CASSPRQGPYEQYF.

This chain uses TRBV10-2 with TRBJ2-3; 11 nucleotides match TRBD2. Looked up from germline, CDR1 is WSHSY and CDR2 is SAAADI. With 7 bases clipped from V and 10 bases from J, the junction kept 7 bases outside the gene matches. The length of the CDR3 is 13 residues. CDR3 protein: CASTPSGGPSQYF. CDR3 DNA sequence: TGCGCCAGCACACCTAGCGGGGGGCCCTCGCAGTATTTT.

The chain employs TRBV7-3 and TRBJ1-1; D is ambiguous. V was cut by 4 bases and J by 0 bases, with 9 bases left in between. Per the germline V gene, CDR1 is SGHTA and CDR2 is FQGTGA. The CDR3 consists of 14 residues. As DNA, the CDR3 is TGTGCCAGCAGCTCAGGAGTAGTGAACACTGAAGCTTTCTTT. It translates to CASSSGVVNTEAFF.

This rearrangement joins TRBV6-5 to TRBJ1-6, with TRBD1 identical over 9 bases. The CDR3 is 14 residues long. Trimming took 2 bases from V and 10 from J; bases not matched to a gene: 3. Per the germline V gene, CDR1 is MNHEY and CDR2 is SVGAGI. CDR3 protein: CASSYRTGASPLHF. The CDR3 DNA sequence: TGTGCCAGCAGTTACAGGACAGGGGCCTCACCCCTCCACTTT.

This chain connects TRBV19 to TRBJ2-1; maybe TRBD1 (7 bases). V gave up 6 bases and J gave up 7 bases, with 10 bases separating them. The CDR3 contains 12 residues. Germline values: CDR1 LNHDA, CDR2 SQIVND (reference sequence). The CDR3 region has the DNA TGTGCCAGTAGGGAGGGGGCTAATGAGCAGTTCTTC. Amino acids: CASREGANEQFF.

CDR3 nucleotide sequence: TGTGCCACCAGCAGTGCCAGTCCTACGACGCAGTATTTT. Its protein product is CATSSASPTTQYF. The chain uses TRBV15 and TRBJ2-3, with D uncertain. The CDR3 loop spans 13 amino acids. Germline V gene data show CDR1 as LNHNV and CDR2 as YYDKDF (reference sequence). The ends were cut back, 3 bases at V and 9 bases at J, with 13 bases in the middle.

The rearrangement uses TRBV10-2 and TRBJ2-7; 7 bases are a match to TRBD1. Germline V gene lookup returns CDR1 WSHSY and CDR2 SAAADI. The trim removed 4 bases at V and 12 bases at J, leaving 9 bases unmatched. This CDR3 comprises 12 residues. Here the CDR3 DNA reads TGCGCCAGCAGTGGACAGGGAAGGTTTCTGTACTTC. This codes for CASSGQGRFLYF.

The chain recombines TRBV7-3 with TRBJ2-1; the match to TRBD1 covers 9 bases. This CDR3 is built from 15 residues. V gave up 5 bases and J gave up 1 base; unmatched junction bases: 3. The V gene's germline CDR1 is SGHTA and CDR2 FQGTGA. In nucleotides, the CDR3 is TGTGCCAGCAGCAAACAGGGGGCTTCCTACAATGAGCAGTTCTTC. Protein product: CASSKQGASYNEQFF. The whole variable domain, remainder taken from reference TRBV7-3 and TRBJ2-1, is GAGVSQTPSNKVTEKGKYVELRCDPISGHTALYWYRQSLGQGPEFLIYFQGTGAADDSGLPNDRFFAVRPEGSVSTLKIQRTERGDSAVYLCASSKQGASYNEQFFGPGTRLTVL.

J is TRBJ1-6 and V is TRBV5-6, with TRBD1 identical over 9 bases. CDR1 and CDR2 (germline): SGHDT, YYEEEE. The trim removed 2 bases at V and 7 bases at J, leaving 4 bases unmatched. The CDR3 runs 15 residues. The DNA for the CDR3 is TGTGCCAGCAGCTTAAGACAGGGGGTGAATTCACCCCTCCACTTT. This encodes CASSLRQGVNSPLHF.

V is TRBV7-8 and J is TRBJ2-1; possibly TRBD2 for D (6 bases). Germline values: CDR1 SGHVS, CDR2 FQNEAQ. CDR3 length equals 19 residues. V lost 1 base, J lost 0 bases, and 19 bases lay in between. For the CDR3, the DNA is TGTGCCAGCAGCTTAGTACCACTAGCCACGAAAAGCTCCTACAATGAGCAGTTCTTC. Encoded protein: CASSLVPLATKSSYNEQFF. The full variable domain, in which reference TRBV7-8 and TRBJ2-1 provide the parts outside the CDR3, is GAGVSQSPRYKVAKRGQDVALRCDPISGHVSLFWYQQALGQGPEFLTYFQNEAQLDKSGLPSDRFFAERPEGSVSTLKIQRTQQEDSAVYLCASSLVPLATKSSYNEQFFGPGTRLTVL.

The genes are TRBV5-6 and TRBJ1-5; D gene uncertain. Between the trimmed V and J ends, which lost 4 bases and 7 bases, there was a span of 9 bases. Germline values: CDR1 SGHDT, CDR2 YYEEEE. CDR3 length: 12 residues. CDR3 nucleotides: TGTGCCAGCAGCCGCGGGTACCAGCCCCAGCATTTT. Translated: CASSRGYQPQHF.

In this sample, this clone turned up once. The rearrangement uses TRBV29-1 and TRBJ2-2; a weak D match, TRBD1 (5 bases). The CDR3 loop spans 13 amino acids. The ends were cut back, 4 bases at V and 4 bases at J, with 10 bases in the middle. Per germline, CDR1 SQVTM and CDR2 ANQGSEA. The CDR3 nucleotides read TGCAGCGTTGCAGGGTTGGGCACCGGGGAGCTGTTTTTT. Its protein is CSVAGLGTGELFF.